The T cell receptor beta chain under discussion was sequenced for a study of regulatory T cells in long-lasting Graves disease. CDR1 and CDR2 (germline): SGHKS, YYEKEE (reference sequence). With 0 bases removed from V and 0 bases from J, the gap between germline ends came to 7 bases. CDR3 length: 14 residues. Time point here: newly diagnosed GD, antithyroid drugs for less than 3 months. Construction of the TCR library relied on RNA isolated from PBMCs. The TCR beta library used iRepertoire HTBI primers with Arm-PCR amplification of CDR3. TCRdb processed the multiplex PCR reads anew with MiXCR; each CDR3 protein has one entry. Seen here are 400,000 to 500,000 distinct CDR3 sequences, 16% observed once, and the top ten hold 23%. In its sample, this clonotype was seen a few times. These data also featured in a second study, about T cells in Graves' hyperthyroidism and ophthalmopathy. From that report: In the first-round RT-PCR of the TCR CDR3, the HTBI primer set was used.

The sample in question was peripheral blood mononuclear cells (PBMCs), obtained at new diagnosis, from a patient treated with antithyroid drugs. V and J are TRBV5-5 and TRBJ2-7; D is ambiguous. The sequence derives from a woman aged 18-29 years with Graves disease. In DNA form, the CDR3 reads TGTGCCAGCAGCTTGGAACAGATCTCCTACGAGCAGTACTTC. Its protein product is CASSLEQISYEQYF. The full variable domain, in which reference TRBV5-5 and TRBJ2-7 provide the parts outside the CDR3, is DAGVTQSPTHLIKTRGQQVTLRCSPISGHKSVSWYQQVLGQGPQFIFQYYEKEERGRGNFPDRFSARQFPNYSSELNVNALLLGDSALYLCASSLEQISYEQYFGPGTRLTVT.